This passage covers 27 T cell receptor beta chains from one sample sequenced in a study of PD-1 blockade in mismatch repair-deficient tumors. The protocol was immunoSEQ multiplex PCR, while the TCRdb copy is restricted to in-frame clones and leaves out a portion. The sample has roughly 38,000 clones, roughly 84% seen once. Source: PBMCs, taken about 40 weeks after starting pembrolizumab. These receptor sequences come from an adult with mismatch repair-deficient cancer.

The gene calls are TRBV11-3 and TRBJ2-7; TRBD1 matches 7 bases. CDR1 is SGHNT, CDR2 YENEEA, per germline. The V gene end was trimmed by 5 bases and the J gene end by 3 bases; junction bases not matched to a gene: 4. The CDR3 has 13 amino acids. CDR3 in DNA: TGTGCCAGCAGCAATAGACAGGGCTACGAGCAGTACTTC. Protein: CASSNRQGYEQYF.

The chain uses TRBV18 and TRBJ1-6; a possible D gene is TRBD1 (6 bases). The CDR3 contains 14 residues. The V gene lost 2 bases and the J gene lost 6 bases, with 8 bases spanning the gap. The germline V gene encodes CDR1 KGHSH and CDR2 LQKENI. CDR3 sequence (DNA): TGTGCCAGCTCACCAAACAGGGTTAATTCACCCCTCCACTTT. It yields the protein CASSPNRVNSPLHF.

The V call is TRBV5-4, the J call TRBJ2-2; D unclear. V was shortened by 9 bases and J by 6 bases, with 18 bases between the two germline ends. The CDR3 runs to 14 residues. CDR1 is SGHNT and CDR2 is YYREEE in the germline V gene (reference sequence). In nucleotides, the CDR3 is TGTGCCAAGTTTAGCTGGAACGCCCCCGGGGAGCTGTTTTTT. The encoded protein is CAKFSWNAPGELFF.

The rearrangement joins TRBV18 to TRBJ1-3, with 9 positions matching TRBD1. CDR1 is KGHSH, CDR2 LQKENI, per germline. This CDR3 region has 17 residues. The V gene end was trimmed by 5 bases and the J gene end by 0 bases; junction bases not matched to a gene: 8. The DNA for the CDR3 is TGTGCCAGCTCATTTGGACAGGGGACACTCTCTGGAAACACCATATATTTT. Protein product: CASSFGQGTLSGNTIYF. Using reference TRBV18 and TRBJ1-3 for the parts outside the CDR3, the full variable domain is NAGVMQNPRHLVRRRGQEARLRCSPMKGHSHVYWYRQLPEEGLKFMVYLQKENIIDESGMPKERFSAEFPKEGPSILRIQQVVRGDSAAYFCASSFGQGTLSGNTIYFGEGSWLTVV.

In DNA, the CDR3 is TGTGCCAGCAGCCAGCAGGGGAGCGCCGGGGAGCTGTTTTTT. It codes for CASSQQGSAGELFF. This sequence joins TRBV7-8 and TRBJ2-2; perhaps TRBD1 as D (6 bases). Looked up from germline, CDR1 is SGHVS and CDR2 is FQNEAQ. This CDR3 contains 14 residues. The ends were cut back, 5 bases at V and 6 bases at J, with 13 bases in the middle. The entire variable domain, with the rest obtained from reference TRBV7-8 and TRBJ2-2, is as follows: GAGVSQSPRYKVAKRGQDVALRCDPISGHVSLFWYQQALGQGPEFLTYFQNEAQLDKSGLPSDRFFAERPEGSVSTLKIQRTQQEDSAVYLCASSQQGSAGELFFGEGSRLTVL.

V is TRBV6-6 and J is TRBJ1-1; 7 bases agree with TRBD1. The V and J ends lost 5 bases and 6 bases, in that order; junction bases with no gene match: 6. The CDR3 contains 13 residues. Germline assignment: CDR1 MNHNY and CDR2 SVGAGI (reference sequence). The CDR3 is CASSTGDLAEAFF. In DNA form, the CDR3 reads TGTGCCAGCAGTACAGGGGATCTGGCTGAAGCTTTCTTT.

The V and J genes are TRBV7-8 and TRBJ2-7, with a weak D call TRBD2 (5 bases). This CDR3 region has 14 residues. Germline-derived CDR1 and CDR2 are SGHVS and FQNEAQ. V dropped 1 base and J dropped 2 bases, with 9 bases sitting between them. The CDR3 coding sequence is TGTGCCAGCAGCTTAGGGGCTAGCCCCTACGAGCAGTACTTC. Residues: CASSLGASPYEQYF.

V gene TRBV9 combines with J gene TRBJ1-2; the D is unclear. CDR1 and CDR2 from the germline V gene are SGDLS and YYNGEE. CDR3 length: 14 amino acids. The V end was cut by 0 bases, the J end by 2 bases, with 8 bases between. The CDR3 region is CASSVAGQNYGYTF. CDR3 sequence (DNA): TGTGCCAGCAGCGTAGCTGGGCAGAACTATGGCTACACCTTC.

The gene calls are TRBV6-1 and TRBJ1-2; D unclear. Trimming shortened V by 0 bases and J by 3 bases, and 11 bases separated the two germline ends. Germline V gene lookup returns CDR1 MNHNS and CDR2 SASEGT. The CDR3 sequence is 15 residues long. The CDR3 DNA reads TGTGCCAGCAGTGAAGCTTTGGGCAGAGACTATGGCTACACCTTC. Translated: CASSEALGRDYGYTF.

The chain couples TRBV10-2 to TRBJ1-5; TRBD1 agrees at 10 bases. J was trimmed by 3 bases and V by 2 bases; bases with no gene match: 7. Germline V lookup: CDR1 WSHSY, CDR2 SAAADI. This CDR3 contains 17 residues. In nucleotides, the CDR3 is TGCGCCAGCAGTGAGGCGAGGACAGGGGGTTCCAATCAGCCCCAGCATTTT. It encodes CASSEARTGGSNQPQHF.

CDR3 sequence reads: CASSYSSVNQPQHF. CDR3 nucleotides: TGTGCCAGCAGTTATAGCAGTGTTAATCAGCCCCAGCATTTT. This sequence joins TRBV6-5 and TRBJ1-5; unclear D gene. CDR1 is MNHEY and CDR2 is SVGAGI in the germline V gene. CDR3 length: 14 amino acids. V was clipped by 3 bases and J by 4 bases, with 10 bases between them.

This clone was observed once. The chain carries TRBV18 and TRBJ2-3; 7 bases agree with TRBD2. This CDR3 contains 16 residues. J lost 4 bases, V lost 2 bases, and 9 bases had no gene match. CDR1 KGHSH and CDR2 LQKENI come from the germline V gene. The CDR3 is CASSPGKAGEADTQYF. The DNA of the CDR3 is TGTGCCAGCTCACCAGGGAAGGCGGGAGAAGCAGATACGCAGTATTTT.

The chain links TRBV5-4 to TRBJ1-2, with TRBD1 identical over 10 bases. V lost 4 bases, J lost 4 bases, and 4 bases stayed unmatched. The CDR3 sequence is 14 residues long. Germline CDR1 SGHNT, CDR2 YYREEE (reference sequence). The CDR3 sequence: CASSGDRGSYGYTF. CDR3 DNA: TGTGCCAGCAGCGGGGACAGGGGCAGCTATGGCTACACCTTC.

V is TRBV5-1 and J is TRBJ2-3; possible D gene TRBD2, 6 bases. CDR1 and CDR2 (germline): SGHRS, YFSETQ. The V end lost 7 bases, the J end lost 3 bases, and 18 bases lay between the germline ends. The CDR3 covers 15 residues. In DNA, the CDR3 is TGCGCCAGCGACCGCGAGGGGCGGGAAACAGATACGCAGTATTTT. It specifies CASDREGRETDTQYF.

The chain links TRBV27 to TRBJ2-1, with 9 bases lining up with TRBD2. J gave up 6 bases and V 5 bases, and 14 bases lay outside the gene matches. This CDR3 contains 17 residues. Germline values: CDR1 MNHEY, CDR2 SMNVEV (reference sequence). The CDR3 bases are TGTGCCAGCAGTCTCTGGGGGGTAGCGGGAGATGGCAATGAGCAGTTCTTC. It is translated as CASSLWGVAGDGNEQFF.

Here the CDR3 DNA reads TGCGCCAGCAGCCAAGGGACAGGGGGGTCTGGGGCCAACGTCCTGACTTTC. Its protein product is CASSQGTGGSGANVLTF. The chain couples TRBV4-1 to TRBJ2-6, with TRBD1 matching 10 bases. The CDR3 length is 17 residues. Germline CDR1 is MGHRA and CDR2 is YSYEKL. V was clipped by 1 base and J by 1 base; unmatched bases: 1.

The chain employs TRBV5-1 and TRBJ2-7, with D hard to call. V lost 0 bases, J lost 2 bases, and 9 bases lay in between. The germline V gene has CDR1 SGHRS and CDR2 YFSETQ. This CDR3 spans 14 amino acids. CDR3 region: CASSLVVQPYEQYF. In DNA, the CDR3 is TGCGCCAGCAGCTTGGTTGTACAGCCCTACGAGCAGTACTTC.

The chain recombines TRBV7-3 with TRBJ2-2, with 8 bases that match TRBD1. With 3 bases clipped from V and 1 base from J, the junction kept 1 base outside the gene matches. CDR1 is SGHTA, CDR2 FQGTGA, per germline. This CDR3 spans 15 amino acids. Written as DNA, the CDR3 is TGTGCCAGCAGCTTCAGGGGGCAGAACACCGGGGAGCTGTTTTTT. Protein sequence: CASSFRGQNTGELFF.

The chain couples TRBV11-2 to TRBJ2-3; maybe TRBD2 (5 bases). Germline CDR1 reads SGHAT; CDR2 reads FQNNGV. The CDR3 is 18 amino acids. V lost 7 bases and J 3 bases, leaving 26 bases between the germline ends. CDR3 amino acids: CASKRGAEPGRLTDTQYF. In DNA, the CDR3 is TGTGCCAGCAAGAGAGGAGCGGAACCGGGCCGGTTGACAGATACGCAGTATTTT.

V is TRBV5-6 and J is TRBJ1-1, with D tentatively TRBD1 (5 bases). Germline values: CDR1 SGHDT, CDR2 YYEEEE. V lost 0 bases, J lost 5 bases, and 14 bases lay in between. The CDR3 extends over 15 amino acids. The CDR3 sequence is CASSLAGRQRTEAFF. In DNA form, the CDR3 reads TGTGCCAGCAGCTTGGCCGGGCGACAGAGAACTGAAGCTTTCTTT.

The V gene is TRBV7-8, the J gene TRBJ1-4, with 8 bases aligning to TRBD1. The CDR3 loop spans 14 amino acids. Germline CDR1 is SGHVS and CDR2 is FQNEAQ. V trimming: 1 base; J trimming: 8 bases; junction bases outside the gene matches: 3. The CDR3 nucleotides read TGTGCCAGCAGCTTAGGGACAGGGAAGGAAAAACTGTTTTTT. Its translation: CASSLGTGKEKLFF. The variable domain in full, completed from reference TRBV7-8 and TRBJ1-4, reads GAGVSQSPRYKVAKRGQDVALRCDPISGHVSLFWYQQALGQGPEFLTYFQNEAQLDKSGLPSDRFFAERPEGSVSTLKIQRTQQEDSAVYLCASSLGTGKEKLFFGSGTQLSVL.

The chain couples TRBV6-1 to TRBJ2-7; 7 bases align to TRBD1. The V gene end was trimmed by 5 bases and the J gene end by 0 bases; junction bases not matched to a gene: 4. The CDR3 covers 14 residues. Germline assignment: CDR1 MNHNS and CDR2 SASEGT. The DNA for the CDR3 is TGTGCCAGCAGTCGGACAGGTACCTCCTACGAGCAGTACTTC. This gives the protein CASSRTGTSYEQYF.

The rearrangement links TRBV19 to TRBJ2-2; possibly TRBD2 for D (6 bases). With 1 base removed from V and 6 bases from J, the gap between germline ends came to 6 bases. The CDR3 has 13 residues. Per the germline V gene, CDR1 is LNHDA and CDR2 is SQIVND (reference sequence). CDR3: CASSIGEAGELFF. DNA for the CDR3: TGTGCCAGTAGTATAGGGGAGGCCGGGGAGCTGTTTTTT.

This clone was observed a few times. V gene TRBV30 combines with J gene TRBJ2-7, with 10 bases fitting TRBD1. This CDR3 is 14 amino acids long. Per germline, CDR1 GTSNPN and CDR2 SVGIG (reference sequence). Losses at the gene ends were 5 bases for V and 4 bases for J; bases not matched to a gene: 8. The CDR3 region is CAWGGQGGQYEQYF. CDR3 DNA sequence: TGTGCCTGGGGAGGACAGGGGGGCCAATACGAGCAGTACTTC.

This sequence joins TRBV19 and TRBJ2-3; 12 bases fit TRBD1. The CDR3 runs to 16 residues. CDR1 and CDR2 from the germline V gene are LNHDA and SQIVND (reference sequence). After removal of 4 bases from V and 8 bases from J, the junction contained 10 bases not matched to a gene. In nucleotides, the CDR3 is TGTGCCAGTAGTAGCCCGGGACAGGGGGCGCAAGGTACGCAGTATTTT. Translating gives CASSSPGQGAQGTQYF.

This chain links TRBV9 with TRBJ2-5; no clear D. The CDR3 covers 11 residues. In germline, CDR1 is SGDLS, CDR2 YYNGEE. The CDR3 spells CGPGVTETQYF. The CDR3 region has the DNA TGTGGTCCAGGTGTCACAGAGACCCAGTACTTC.

The chain employs TRBV15 and TRBJ1-2, with 10 positions matching TRBD1. The germline V gene encodes CDR1 LNHNV and CDR2 YYDKDF (reference sequence). This CDR3 region has 17 residues. The J segment lost 7 bases and the V segment lost 1 base, leaving 12 bases of the junction unmatched. The CDR3 DNA follows: TGTGCCACCAGCAGAGTGGGAAAGGACTGGACAGGGGGTGGCTACACCTTC. Its protein product is CATSRVGKDWTGGGYTF.